The 30 T cell receptor beta chains presented below share a single source sample, sequenced in a study of PD-1 blockade in classical Hodgkin lymphoma. Relapses following autologous stem cell transplantation were seen in all patients, with brentuximab vedotin exposure varying. Only in-frame clones appear in the TCRdb table, and some are missing; sequencing was by immunoSEQ multiplex PCR. There are some 95,000 clones in the sample; roughly nine tenths occur only once, and around 10% lies in the top ten. Sequenced material: peripheral blood mononuclear cells (PBMCs), taken before the second cycle of nivolumab. The origin of the receptors is a human donor with classical Hodgkin lymphoma.

V usage is TRBV19 and J usage is TRBJ1-5; D remains unclear. The CDR3 is 15 residues long. Trimming cost V 1 base and J 3 bases, with 10 bases left between them. Germline values: CDR1 LNHDA, CDR2 SQIVND (reference sequence). CDR3 bases: TGTGCCAGTAGTATAGGTAAGGGTAACAATCAGCCCCAGCATTTT. Protein product: CASSIGKGNNQPQHF.

This chain joins TRBV7-2 and TRBJ2-5, with 9 bases identical to TRBD1. The CDR3 consists of 12 residues. Germline assignment: CDR1 SGHTA and CDR2 FQGNSA. The trim removed 3 bases at V and 13 bases at J, leaving 6 bases unmatched. CDR3 loop: CASSLDRGHLYF. CDR3 nucleotide sequence: TGTGCCAGCAGCTTGGACAGGGGCCATCTGTACTTC.

The chain employs TRBV5-1 and TRBJ2-3; D is uncertain. The V and J ends lost 3 bases and 0 bases respectively, with 14 bases between them. The germline CDR1 and CDR2 sequences are SGHRS and YFSETQ. The CDR3 covers 16 residues. CDR3 protein: CASSSQSLTSTDTQYF. Written as DNA, the CDR3 is TGCGCCAGCAGCTCCCAAAGCCTAACGAGCACAGATACGCAGTATTTT.

This sequence joins TRBV6-6 and TRBJ2-7, with 8 bases matching TRBD1. Germline values: CDR1 MNHNY, CDR2 SVGAGI (reference sequence). The CDR3 extends over 16 amino acids. The J segment lost 2 bases and the V segment lost 2 bases, leaving 8 bases of the junction unmatched. The chain's CDR3 is CASSYLPGGSAYEQYF. The DNA of the CDR3 is TGTGCCAGCAGTTACCTCCCAGGGGGCAGCGCCTACGAGCAGTACTTC.

The CDR3 sequence: CASSLDWDRGSTDTQYF. Here the CDR3 DNA reads TGTGCCAGCAGCTTAGACTGGGACAGGGGTAGCACAGATACGCAGTATTTT. The rearrangement links TRBV5-4 to TRBJ2-3; 10 bases map to TRBD1. The CDR3 extends over 17 amino acids. J gave up 0 bases and V 2 bases, and 6 bases lay outside the gene matches. Germline V gives CDR1 SGHNT, CDR2 YYREEE (reference sequence).

The chain uses TRBV7-8 and TRBJ2-2; 11 positions match TRBD2. The CDR3 spans 17 residues. V trimming: 2 bases; J trimming: 4 bases; junction bases outside the gene matches: 6. Germline CDR1 SGHVS, CDR2 FQNEAQ. The CDR3 is CASSLRSSGRLTGELFF. In DNA form, the CDR3 reads TGTGCCAGCAGCTTAAGGTCTAGCGGGAGGCTCACCGGGGAGCTGTTTTTT. Using reference TRBV7-8 and TRBJ2-2 for the parts outside the CDR3, the full variable domain is GAGVSQSPRYKVAKRGQDVALRCDPISGHVSLFWYQQALGQGPEFLTYFQNEAQLDKSGLPSDRFFAERPEGSVSTLKIQRTQQEDSAVYLCASSLRSSGRLTGELFFGEGSRLTVL.

The chain links TRBV12-5 to TRBJ2-7; unclear D gene. Trimming shortened V by 6 bases and J by 2 bases, and 26 bases separated the two germline ends. The CDR3 length is 18 residues. Per germline, CDR1 LGHNT and CDR2 FRNRAP. CDR3 nucleotides: TGTGCTAGTGGCTTCCCACAATATAAACAGTCAGTAACCTACGAGCAGTACTTC. Residues: CASGFPQYKQSVTYEQYF.

The chain employs TRBV15 and TRBJ2-1; 8 nucleotides align to TRBD2. The V and J ends lost 0 bases and 3 bases, in that order; junction bases with no gene match: 4. This CDR3 comprises 16 residues. Germline CDR1 is LNHNV and CDR2 is YYDKDF (reference sequence). As DNA, the CDR3 is TGTGCCACCAGCAGAGATTTCAGCGGGGGCTACAATGAGCAGTTCTTC. This sequence encodes CATSRDFSGGYNEQFF.

Details on this clone: The junction differs from germline at one of its ends, possibly a read error. V is TRBV7-9 and J is TRBJ2-7, with TRBD1 identical over 9 bases. This CDR3 contains 14 residues. Germline CDR1 and CDR2: SEHNR and FQNEAQ (reference sequence). The CDR3 protein is CASTLGDRAYEQYF. The CDR3 DNA sequence: TGTGCCAGCACCTTAGGGGACAGGGCATACGAGCAGTACTTC.

The V gene is TRBV19, the J gene TRBJ2-7; perhaps TRBD2 as D (5 bases). CDR3 length: 15 residues. CDR1 LNHDA and CDR2 SQIVND come from the germline V gene (reference sequence). Trimming took 1 base from V and 3 from J, leaving 13 bases between them. The CDR3, as DNA: TGTGCCAGTAGTATAGGTAATAGCGCGATCTACGAGCAGTACTTC. It translates to CASSIGNSAIYEQYF.

The rearrangement links TRBV28 to TRBJ2-7; 7 bases map to TRBD1. Germline assignment: CDR1 MDHEN and CDR2 SYDVKM. The CDR3 consists of 15 residues. Germline trimming cut 10 bases from V and 0 bases from J; bases unmatched to any gene: 12. CDR3 nucleotide sequence: TGTGCCACCATGACAGGGAGACCCCCCTCCTACGAGCAGTACTTC. This sequence encodes CATMTGRPPSYEQYF.

This chain joins TRBV6-1 and TRBJ2-7; no definite D call. The CDR3 runs to 15 residues. Trimming took off 2 bases at V and 2 bases at J, with 13 bases between the two ends. The V gene's germline CDR1 is MNHNS and CDR2 SASEGT. The CDR3 region is CASSERKTIPYEQYF. CDR3 nucleotide sequence: TGTGCCAGCAGTGAACGAAAGACGATTCCCTACGAGCAGTACTTC.

V is TRBV6-1 and J is TRBJ1-5; D is unclear. This CDR3 spans 15 amino acids. CDR1 is MNHNS and CDR2 is SASEGT in the germline V gene. V was shortened by 8 bases and J by 6 bases, with 20 bases between the two germline ends. CDR3: CASDDAFGGSQPQHF. CDR3 nucleotide sequence: TGTGCCAGCGACGACGCCTTCGGAGGGTCTCAGCCCCAGCATTTT.

This clone came up a few times. This chain uses TRBV18 with TRBJ1-1, with 9 bases aligning to TRBD1. The CDR3 contains 16 residues. The junction had 10 bases not matched to a gene; V was cut back by 6 bases and J by 2 bases. Germline assignment: CDR1 KGHSH and CDR2 LQKENI. The DNA for the CDR3 is TGTGCCAGCTCGTCGACAGGGGGAGTTACTAACACTGAAGCTTTCTTT. Translated, it gives CASSSTGGVTNTEAFF.

The J gene is TRBJ2-7, the V gene TRBV9; 7 positions agree with TRBD2. CDR1 and CDR2 (germline): SGDLS, YYNGEE. This CDR3 region has 15 residues. The junction had 8 bases not matched to a gene; V was cut back by 3 bases and J by 2 bases. The CDR3 spells CASSASSGFTYEQYF. CDR3 nucleotides: TGTGCCAGCAGCGCCTCTAGCGGTTTTACCTACGAGCAGTACTTC. Variable domain in full (rest from reference TRBV9 and TRBJ2-7): DSGVTQTPKHLITATGQRVTLRCSPRSGDLSVYWYQQSLDQGLQFLIQYYNGEERAKGNILERFSAQQFPDLHSELNLSSLELGDSALYFCASSASSGFTYEQYFGPGTRLTVT.

The chain couples TRBV28 to TRBJ2-3, with 9 nucleotides matching TRBD2. V gave up 5 bases and J gave up 3 bases; unmatched junction bases: 6. The CDR3 length is 15 residues. The V gene's germline CDR1 is MDHEN and CDR2 SYDVKM. The CDR3 nucleotides read TGTGCCAGCAGTGAGAGCGGGAGGATGACAGATACGCAGTATTTT. It codes for CASSESGRMTDTQYF.

This chain connects TRBV28 to TRBJ2-7, with 8 positions matching TRBD1. J gave up 3 bases and V 6 bases, and 16 bases lay outside the gene matches. Germline V gene data show CDR1 as MDHEN and CDR2 as SYDVKM. The CDR3 loop spans 17 amino acids. For the CDR3, the DNA is TGTGCCAGCAGAACCACCGGACAGGGATTTTCGCTCTACGAGCAGTACTTC. Residues: CASRTTGQGFSLYEQYF.

CDR3 nucleotides: TGCGCCAGCAGCTCAACAGGGGATTCCTACAATGAGCAGTTCTTC. Protein: CASSSTGDSYNEQFF. The V gene is TRBV5-1, the J gene TRBJ2-1; 7 bases line up with TRBD1. Germline V gene sequence: CDR1 SGHRS, CDR2 YFSETQ. V dropped 3 bases and J dropped 1; count of bases not matched to a gene: 4. The CDR3 extends over 15 amino acids.

This clone was recorded only once. V usage is TRBV7-8 and J usage is TRBJ2-3; 15 bases agree with TRBD2. Germline assignment: CDR1 SGHVS and CDR2 FQNEAQ. The CDR3 extends over 19 amino acids. The trim removed 6 bases at V and 0 bases at J, leaving 10 bases unmatched. The CDR3 loop reads CASSPGTSGRRSSTDTQYF. The CDR3 region has the DNA TGTGCCAGCAGTCCCGGGACTAGCGGGAGGAGGTCTAGCACAGATACGCAGTATTTT.

The CDR3 is CASSLGSTDTQYF. The CDR3 DNA sequence: TGTGCCAGCAGCTTGGGAAGCACAGATACGCAGTATTTT. The rearrangement uses TRBV5-5 and TRBJ2-3; D is unclear. The CDR3 covers 13 residues. Germline CDR1 is SGHKS and CDR2 is YYEKEE (reference sequence). V lost 0 bases to trimming and J lost 0 bases, with 2 bases between them. Based on the CDR3 plus reference TRBV5-5 and TRBJ2-3, the full variable domain is DAGVTQSPTHLIKTRGQQVTLRCSPISGHKSVSWYQQVLGQGPQFIFQYYEKEERGRGNFPDRFSARQFPNYSSELNVNALLLGDSALYLCASSLGSTDTQYFGPGTRLTVL.

The gene calls are TRBV5-1 and TRBJ2-7, with 7 bases matching TRBD1. CDR1 SGHRS and CDR2 YFSETQ come from the germline V gene. The CDR3 has 13 amino acids. The V and J ends lost 2 bases and 3 bases, in that order; junction bases with no gene match: 2. The CDR3 DNA sequence: TGCGCCAGCAGCTTAGGACAGGTCTACGAGCAGTACTTC. It specifies CASSLGQVYEQYF.

The chain is built from TRBV19 and TRBJ1-5; possible D gene TRBD1, 6 bases. V was cut by 5 bases and J by 0 bases, with 14 bases left in between. Germline CDR1 and CDR2: LNHDA and SQIVND (reference sequence). This CDR3 is 16 amino acids long. The CDR3 bases are TGTGCCAGTAGTGCCCCATACAGGGATAGCAATCAGCCCCAGCATTTT. Translation gives CASSAPYRDSNQPQHF. The full variable domain, completed using reference TRBV19 and TRBJ1-5, is DGGITQSPKYLFRKEGQNVTLSCEQNLNHDAMYWYRQDPGQGLRLIYYSQIVNDFQKGDIAEGYSVSREKKESFPLTVTSAQKNPTAFYLCASSAPYRDSNQPQHFGDGTRLSIL.

The chain's CDR3 is CASSPSDGRLDTIYF. CDR3 nucleotides: TGTGCCAGTAGTCCCTCGGACGGGAGGCTAGACACCATATATTTT. The chain carries TRBV19 and TRBJ1-3; the D is unclear. Germline CDR1 LNHDA, CDR2 SQIVND (reference sequence). V lost 5 bases and J 8 bases, leaving 19 bases between the germline ends. The CDR3 runs to 15 residues. The full variable domain, completed using reference TRBV19 and TRBJ1-3, is DGGITQSPKYLFRKEGQNVTLSCEQNLNHDAMYWYRQDPGQGLRLIYYSQIVNDFQKGDIAEGYSVSREKKESFPLTVTSAQKNPTAFYLCASSPSDGRLDTIYFGEGSWLTVV.

The chain has TRBV19 and TRBJ1-5; 7 bases fit TRBD1. Germline loops: CDR1 LNHDA, CDR2 SQIVND (reference sequence). There are 16 residues in the CDR3. Trimming cost V 3 bases and J 5 bases; bases outside gene matches: 10. For the CDR3, the DNA is TGTGCCAGTAGTATCGAGACAGGGTGGGGGCATCAGCCCCAGCATTTT. Its translation: CASSIETGWGHQPQHF.

The genes are TRBV7-9 and TRBJ1-4; D unclear. Germline V lookup: CDR1 SEHNR, CDR2 FQNEAQ (reference sequence). The germline V and J ends were trimmed by 3 bases and 0 bases, with 5 bases remaining between them. CDR3 length: 14 residues. CDR3 amino acids: CASSFLATNEKLFF. Written as DNA, the CDR3 is TGTGCCAGCAGCTTTCTCGCAACTAATGAAAAACTGTTTTTT.

The rearrangement links TRBV4-2 to TRBJ2-2; TRBD1 matches 9 bases. Trimming took 2 bases from V and 0 from J; bases not matched to a gene: 4. Per germline, CDR1 LGHNA and CDR2 YNFKEQ. This CDR3 region has 17 residues. The CDR3 protein is CASSQNRDRANTGELFF. Written as DNA, the CDR3 is TGTGCCAGCAGCCAAAACCGGGACAGGGCGAACACCGGGGAGCTGTTTTTT.

This clone was observed a few times. The chain is built from TRBV11-2 and TRBJ1-4; 7 nucleotides align to TRBD1. Trimming cost V 2 bases and J 11 bases; bases outside gene matches: 11. Germline V gives CDR1 SGHAT, CDR2 FQNNGV. This CDR3 contains 15 residues. CDR3 coding DNA: TGTGCCAGCAGCTTAACAACAGGGGTTTTGGAGAAACTGTTTTTT. It translates to CASSLTTGVLEKLFF.

V is TRBV9 and J is TRBJ2-2; a possible D gene is TRBD2 (5 bases). The CDR3 totals 14 residues. The ends were cut back, 0 bases at V and 7 bases at J, with 10 bases in the middle. Germline CDR1 reads SGDLS; CDR2 reads YYNGEE. CDR3 in DNA: TGTGCCAGCAGCGTAGAATATGGAGGCGGGGAGCTGTTTTTT. Encoded protein: CASSVEYGGGELFF.

The rearrangement uses TRBV27 and TRBJ2-2, with D possibly being TRBD2 (5 bases). Looked up from germline, CDR1 is MNHEY and CDR2 is SMNVEV (reference sequence). The CDR3 totals 21 residues. With 3 bases removed from V and 0 bases from J, the gap between germline ends came to 26 bases. Here the CDR3 DNA reads TGTGCCAGCAGTTTCCCTAGTGATCTAGCCATCTATCTACCGAACACCGGGGAGCTGTTTTTT. It encodes CASSFPSDLAIYLPNTGELFF.

The rearrangement joins TRBV28 to TRBJ2-3; perhaps TRBD2 as D (5 bases). V was trimmed by 5 bases and J by 0 bases, leaving 6 bases between them. The germline V gene has CDR1 MDHEN and CDR2 SYDVKM. This CDR3 spans 13 amino acids. CDR3 DNA: TGTGCCAGCAGTAGAGGGAGCACAGATACGCAGTATTTT. This translates into CASSRGSTDTQYF. The variable domain in full, with the rest retrieved from reference TRBV28 and TRBJ2-3, is DVKVTQSSRYLVKRTGEKVFLECVQDMDHENMFWYRQDPGLGLRLIYFSYDVKMKEKGDIPEGYSVSREKKERFSLILESASTNQTSMYLCASSRGSTDTQYFGPGTRLTVL.